The rows below give T cell receptor beta chains drawn from one sample of a study of blood T cell repertoires in COVID-19. The table came from immunoSEQ multiplex PCR; TCRdb's copy has only in-frame clones and leaves some out. The sample shows 240,000 or so clones, 85% to 90% of them seen only once. Sequenced sample: peripheral blood. The receptors here all came from a man aged 60 to 69 with acute or convalescent COVID-19. CDR3s include the opening cysteine and the closing phenylalanine or tryptophan.

j_gene | v_gene | CDR3aa
TRBJ2-3 | TRBV7-3 | CASSATSGIPDTQYF
TRBJ1-5 | TRBV6-2/TRBV6-3 | CASSYSFRGEGKPQHF
TRBJ1-5 | TRBV6-5 | CASRPGQNQPQHF
TRBJ2-7 | TRBV7-9 | CASSPQALPPYEQYF
TRBJ1-1 | TRBV19 | CASISLAARGEAFF
TRBJ2-4 | TRBV18 | CASSPGPLTIQYF
TRBJ1-4 | TRBV28 | CASGLQGAVGKLFF
TRBJ1-2 | TRBV28 | CAIQGALNYGYTF
TRBJ2-3 | TRBV7-3 | CASSTGAASTDTQYF
TRBJ1-1 | TRBV6-1 | CASRGTGELETEAFF
TRBJ2-4 | TRBV19 | CASSSGLARAKNIQYF
TRBJ2-7 | TRBV4-1 | CASSEGQFYEQYF
TRBJ2-7 | TRBV6-5 | CASSYSTSGSFEYF
TRBJ2-7 | TRBV28 | CASSGDRGEAYEQYF
TRBJ2-5 | TRBV5-1 | CASSSVGLAQETQYF
TRBJ1-5 | TRBV28 | CASSPTGNNQPQHF
TRBJ1-2 | TRBV28 | CASKQGTLGYTF
TRBJ2-6 | TRBV6-1 | CASSAGQGSAGANVLTF
TRBJ2-1 | TRBV19 | CASSTGSGDEQFF
TRBJ2-4 | TRBV6-5 | CASRAASGLNNIQYF
TRBJ1-1 | TRBV6-2/TRBV6-3 | CASSYTGNTEAFF
TRBJ2-4 | TRBV9 | CASSVEAGWNIQYF
TRBJ2-6 | TRBV9 | CASSGSTGVSSGANVLTF